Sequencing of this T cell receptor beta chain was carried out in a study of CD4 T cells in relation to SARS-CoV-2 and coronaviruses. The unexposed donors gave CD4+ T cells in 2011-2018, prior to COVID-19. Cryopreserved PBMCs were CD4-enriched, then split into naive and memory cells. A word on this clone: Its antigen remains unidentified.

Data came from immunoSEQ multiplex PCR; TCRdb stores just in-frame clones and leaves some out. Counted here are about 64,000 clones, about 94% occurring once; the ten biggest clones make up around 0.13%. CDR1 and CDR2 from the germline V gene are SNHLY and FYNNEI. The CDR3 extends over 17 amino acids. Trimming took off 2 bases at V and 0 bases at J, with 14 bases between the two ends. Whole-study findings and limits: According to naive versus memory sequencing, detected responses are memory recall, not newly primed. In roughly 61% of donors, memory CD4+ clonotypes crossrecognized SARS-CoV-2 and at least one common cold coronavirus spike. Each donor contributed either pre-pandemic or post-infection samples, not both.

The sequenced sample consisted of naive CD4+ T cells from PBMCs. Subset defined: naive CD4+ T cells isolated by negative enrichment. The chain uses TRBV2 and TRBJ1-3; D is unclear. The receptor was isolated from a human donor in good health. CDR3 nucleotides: TGTGCCAGCAGTGAATTTGTCGGATTTAACTCTGGAAACACCATATATTTT. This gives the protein CASSEFVGFNSGNTIYF.